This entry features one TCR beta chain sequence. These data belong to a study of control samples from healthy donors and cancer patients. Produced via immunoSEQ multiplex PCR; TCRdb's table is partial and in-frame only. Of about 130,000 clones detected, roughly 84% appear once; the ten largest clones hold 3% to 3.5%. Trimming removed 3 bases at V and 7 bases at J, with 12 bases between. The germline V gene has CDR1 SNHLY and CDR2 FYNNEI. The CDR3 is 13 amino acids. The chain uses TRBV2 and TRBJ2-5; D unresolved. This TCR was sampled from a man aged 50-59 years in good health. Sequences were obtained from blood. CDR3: CASSDSGPGTQYF. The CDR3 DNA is TGTGCCAGCAGTGATTCCGGGCCTGGGACCCAGTACTTC. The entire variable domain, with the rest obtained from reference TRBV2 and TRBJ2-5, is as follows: EPEVTQTPSHQVTQMGQEVILRCVPISNHLYFYWYRQILGQKVEFLVSFYNNEISEKSEIFDDQFSVERPDGSNFTLKIRSTKLEDSAMYFCASSDSGPGTQYFGPGTRLLVL.